The TCR beta chain described here comes from a study of cytomegalovirus exposure and HLA in healthy donors. Study context: A previous analysis identified 95 million to 120 million unique TCR beta sequences derived from roughly 180 million T cells. The study's findings and limits: Donor immune exposure was known only as CMV serostatus. Sequencing had likely introduced a cluster of highly shared sequence variants as an artifact.

A multiplex PCR was run with 60 Vbeta primers and 13 Jbeta primers. TCRdb's copy holds only in-frame clones and misses some; the assay was immunoSEQ multiplex PCR. The top ten clones hold approximately 2% of a sample with some 150,000 clones, 55% to 85% of them seen once. Note on this clone: Its specificity is unknown. This could be a read error, since a much larger clone is one nucleotide away.

V lost 2 bases, J lost 1 base, and 6 bases lay in between. Germline CDR1 and CDR2: SGHDT and YYEEEE. The CDR3 spans 13 residues. Source material: PBMCs. The gene calls are TRBV5-6 and TRBJ1-1; D is perhaps TRBD1 (5 bases). The sequence derives from a man in his forties in good health and CMV-seronegative. Here the CDR3 reads CASSFTGNTEAFF. The CDR3 nucleotides are TGTGCCAGCAGCTTTACAGGGAACACTGAAGCTTTCTTT.